The 15 T cell receptor beta chains in this list originate from one sample, sequenced in a study of identical twins. TCRdb recomputed calls from the 5' RACE reads with MiXCR, one row per CDR3 protein. The data contain hundreds of thousands of distinct CDR3 sequences, under 9% of them singletons. This sample was also put to use in a study of yellow fever vaccine responses in identical twins.

The specimen was memory (CD45RO+) T cells sorted from blood. These receptors were obtained from a woman younger than 30 in good health.

This clonotype was seen a few times. The chain carries TRBV12-3 or TRBV12-4 and TRBJ2-1, with 8 bases aligning to TRBD2. This CDR3 comprises 14 residues. The V gene end was trimmed by 6 bases and the J gene end by 9 bases; junction bases not matched to a gene: 10. CDR3 loop: CASRSEGLGGEQFF. For the CDR3, the DNA is TGTGCCAGCAGGTCTGAGGGACTAGGTGGTGAGCAGTTCTTC.

The chain's CDR3 is CASSGAVPSPLNEQFF. The CDR3 DNA sequence: TGTGCCAGCAGTGGAGCCGTACCCTCCCCGCTCAATGAGCAGTTCTTC. The rearrangement uses TRBV6-1 and TRBJ2-1; D is ambiguous. This CDR3 is 16 amino acids long. The germline V and J ends were trimmed by 4 bases and 6 bases, with 19 bases remaining between them. In germline, CDR1 is MNHNS, CDR2 SASEGT.

This clonotype was found many times. This chain joins TRBV25-1 and TRBJ2-5, with 7 bases matching TRBD1. The length of the CDR3 is 16 residues. Germline values: CDR1 MGHDK, CDR2 SYGVNS. The ends lost 4 bases at V and 2 bases at J; junction bases unmatched: 10. CDR3 sequence reads: CASSGPGTAVQETQYF. The CDR3 DNA reads as TGTGCCAGCAGTGGTCCCGGGACAGCAGTACAAGAGACCCAGTACTTC. The full variable domain, its missing parts supplied by reference TRBV25-1 and TRBJ2-5, is EADIYQTPRYLVIGTGKKITLECSQTMGHDKMYWYQQDPGMELHLIHYSYGVNSTEKGDLSSESTVSRIRTEHFPLTLESARPSHTSQYLCASSGPGTAVQETQYFGPGTRLLVL.

The sample holds many counts of this clonotype. The chain links TRBV9 to TRBJ2-7; no definite D call. Germline assignment: CDR1 SGDLS and CDR2 YYNGEE. Trimming pared 0 bases from V and 0 bases from J, leaving 7 bases between. The CDR3 contains 14 residues. The CDR3 nucleotides read TGTGCCAGCAGCGTAGACGCGAGCTCCTACGAGCAGTACGTC. Protein: CASSVDASSYEQYV.

This clonotype turned up a few times. The rearrangement links TRBV5-1 to TRBJ2-2; maybe TRBD2 (6 bases). Trimming left V 7 bases short and J 6 bases short, with 16 bases between. The CDR3 totals 14 residues. Germline loops: CDR1 SGHRS, CDR2 YFSETQ. In DNA, the CDR3 is TGCGCCAGCGGTCCGGGACTCCCATCCGGGGAGCTGTTTTTT. This translates into CASGPGLPSGELFF.

The V call is TRBV6-1, the J call TRBJ1-2; perhaps TRBD1 as D (5 bases). The germline gives CDR1 MNHNS, CDR2 SASEGT. CDR3 length equals 15 residues. V lost 6 bases to trimming and J lost 2 bases, with 16 bases between them. The CDR3 nucleotides read TGTGCCAGCAGCCTGCCGGGGGGAAGGAACTATGGCTACACCTTC. Protein product: CASSLPGGRNYGYTF.

The table lists this clonotype with many counts. The rearrangement joins TRBV5-1 to TRBJ1-1; 10 bases agree with TRBD1. Germline CDR1 is SGHRS and CDR2 is YFSETQ. V lost 3 bases, J lost 3 bases, and 8 bases stayed unmatched. This CDR3 has 16 amino acids. The CDR3 loop is CASSSGTGVLDTEAFF. The CDR3 nucleotides are TGCGCCAGCAGCTCGGGGACAGGGGTGTTAGACACTGAAGCTTTCTTT.

There are a few counts of this clonotype. The chain employs TRBV3-1 and TRBJ1-4; no clear D. V lost 0 bases, J lost 6 bases, and 14 bases lay in between. The CDR3 totals 16 residues. The germline gives CDR1 LGHDT, CDR2 YNNKEL (reference sequence). The CDR3: CASSQEVDWSDEKLFF. CDR3 DNA sequence: TGTGCCAGCAGCCAAGAAGTTGACTGGAGCGATGAAAAACTGTTTTTT.

In this sample, this clonotype turned up a few times. The rearrangement joins TRBV19 to TRBJ1-5; no definite D call. The germline V gene has CDR1 LNHDA and CDR2 SQIVND (reference sequence). Trimming took off 3 bases at V and 6 bases at J, with 12 bases between the two ends. This CDR3 comprises 14 residues. As DNA, the CDR3 is TGTGCCAGTAGTATTGGAGGGTATCCTCAGCCCCAGCATTTT. As protein: CASSIGGYPQPQHF.

In its sample, this clonotype was seen a few times. The rearrangement joins TRBV5-1 to TRBJ2-7; 11 bases map to TRBD1. The CDR3 sequence is 15 residues long. Germline CDR1 and CDR2: SGHRS and YFSETQ. V was clipped by 4 bases and J by 0 bases; unmatched bases: 3. As DNA, the CDR3 is TGCGCCAGCAGCGGGGGGACAGGGGGCTCCTACGAGCAGTACTTC. Its protein product is CASSGGTGGSYEQYF. Using reference TRBV5-1 and TRBJ2-7 for the parts outside the CDR3, the full variable domain is KAGVTQTPRYLIKTRGQQVTLSCSPISGHRSVSWYQQTPGQGLQFLFEYFSETQRNKGNFPGRFSGRQFSNSRSEMNVSTLELGDSALYLCASSGGTGGSYEQYFGPGTRLTVT.

At least ten counts were recorded for this clonotype. The gene calls are TRBV24-1 and TRBJ2-1; 14 nucleotides match TRBD2. The germline CDR1 and CDR2 sequences are KGHDR and SFDVKD. Trimming took 3 bases from V and 7 from J; bases not matched to a gene: 7. The CDR3 spans 17 residues. The CDR3 here is CATSDQTSGRAWNEQFF. The CDR3 DNA sequence: TGTGCCACCAGTGATCAGACTAGCGGGAGGGCCTGGAATGAGCAGTTCTTC.

V and J are TRBV20-1 and TRBJ2-7; 9 nucleotides match TRBD1. CDR3 size: 17 residues. Looked up from germline, CDR1 is DFQATT and CDR2 is SNEGSKA (reference sequence). The CDR3 bases are TGCTGTGTCCGTGGACAGGGGATATCCGTCTCTCCTACCGAGCAGTACGTC. Residues: CCVRGQGISVSPTEQYV.

This clonotype was recorded a few times. This sequence joins TRBV5-1 and TRBJ1-4; TRBD1 might be the D (5 bases). V was pared by 6 bases and J by 2 bases, with 11 bases between. CDR1 SGHRS and CDR2 YFSETQ come from the germline V gene. The CDR3 is 14 residues long. CDR3 sequence: CASKRGETNEKLFF. For the CDR3, the DNA is TGCGCCAGCAAACGAGGGGAGACTAATGAAAAACTGTTTTTT.

This clonotype turned up a few times. V and J are TRBV20-1 and TRBJ2-5; no clear D gene. The ends were cut back, 6 bases at V and 3 bases at J, with 14 bases in the middle. The CDR3 has 13 residues. Looked up from germline, CDR1 is DFQATT and CDR2 is SNEGSKA (reference sequence). The CDR3 sequence: CSALYSVKETQYF. For the CDR3, the DNA is TGCAGTGCGCTATACTCCGTAAAAGAGACCCAGTACTTC.

This clonotype showed up many times. The chain recombines TRBV27 with TRBJ2-5, with TRBD1 identical over 10 bases. Germline lookup yields CDR1 MNHEY and CDR2 SMNVEV (reference sequence). The CDR3 length is 17 residues. Germline trimming cut 0 bases from V and 3 bases from J; bases unmatched to any gene: 7. CDR3 DNA sequence: TGTGCCAGCAGTTTATCGATTGGAGGGACAGGGGAAGAGACCCAGTACTTC. Translation: CASSLSIGGTGEETQYF.